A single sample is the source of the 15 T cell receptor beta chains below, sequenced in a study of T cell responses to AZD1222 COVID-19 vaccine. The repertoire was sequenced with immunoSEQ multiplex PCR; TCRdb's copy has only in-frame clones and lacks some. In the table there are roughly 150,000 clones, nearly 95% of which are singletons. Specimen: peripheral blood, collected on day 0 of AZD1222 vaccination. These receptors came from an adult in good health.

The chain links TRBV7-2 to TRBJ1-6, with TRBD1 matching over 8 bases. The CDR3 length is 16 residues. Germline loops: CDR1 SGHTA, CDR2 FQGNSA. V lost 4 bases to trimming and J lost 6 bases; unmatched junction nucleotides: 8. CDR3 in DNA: TGTGCCAGCAGCTCAGATTTCGGACAGGGTAATTCACCCCTCCACTTT. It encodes CASSSDFGQGNSPLHF. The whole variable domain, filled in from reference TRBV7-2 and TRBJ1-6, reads GAGVSQSPSNKVTEKGKDVELRCDPISGHTALYWYRQSLGQGLEFLIYFQGNSAPDKSGLPSDRFSAERTGGSVSTLTIQRTQQEDSAVYLCASSSDFGQGNSPLHFGNGTRLTVT.

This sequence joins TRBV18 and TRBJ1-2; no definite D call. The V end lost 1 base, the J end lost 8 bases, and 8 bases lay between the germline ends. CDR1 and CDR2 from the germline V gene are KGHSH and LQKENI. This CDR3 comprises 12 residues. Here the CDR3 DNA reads TGTGCCAGCTCACCACAGGGCGTAGGCTACACCTTC. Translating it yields CASSPQGVGYTF.

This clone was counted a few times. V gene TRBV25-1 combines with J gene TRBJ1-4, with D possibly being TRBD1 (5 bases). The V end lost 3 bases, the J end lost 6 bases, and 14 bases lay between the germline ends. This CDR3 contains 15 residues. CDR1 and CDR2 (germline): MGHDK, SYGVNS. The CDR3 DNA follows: TGTGCCAGCAGTGACCCCGGGGGAAGTGATGAAAAACTGTTTTTT. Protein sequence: CASSDPGGSDEKLFF.

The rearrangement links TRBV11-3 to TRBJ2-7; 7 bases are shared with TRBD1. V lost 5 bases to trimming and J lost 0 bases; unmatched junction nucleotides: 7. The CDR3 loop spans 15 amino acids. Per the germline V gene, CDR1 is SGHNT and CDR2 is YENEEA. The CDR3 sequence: CASSPGQSISYEQYF. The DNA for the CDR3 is TGTGCCAGCAGCCCGGGACAGTCGATCTCCTACGAGCAGTACTTC.

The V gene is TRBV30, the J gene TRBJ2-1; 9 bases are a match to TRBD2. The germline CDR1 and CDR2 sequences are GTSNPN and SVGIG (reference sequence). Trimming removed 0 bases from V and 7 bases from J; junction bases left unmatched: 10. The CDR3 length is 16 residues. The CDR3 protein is CAWSVLRTSATNEQFF. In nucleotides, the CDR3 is TGTGCCTGGAGTGTTCTGAGGACTAGCGCTACTAATGAGCAGTTCTTC.

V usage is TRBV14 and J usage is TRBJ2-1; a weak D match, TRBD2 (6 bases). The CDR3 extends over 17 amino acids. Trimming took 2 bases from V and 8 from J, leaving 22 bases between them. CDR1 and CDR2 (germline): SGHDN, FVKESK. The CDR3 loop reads CASSQYNGSPGDDEQFF. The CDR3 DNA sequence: TGTGCCAGCAGCCAATATAACGGCTCTCCGGGGGACGATGAGCAGTTCTTC.

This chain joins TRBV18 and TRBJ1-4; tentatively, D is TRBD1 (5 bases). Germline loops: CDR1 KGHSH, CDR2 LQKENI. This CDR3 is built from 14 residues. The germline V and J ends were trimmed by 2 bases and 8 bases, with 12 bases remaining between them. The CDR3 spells CASSPVGVGEKLFF. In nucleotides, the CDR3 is TGTGCCAGCTCACCAGTGGGGGTTGGAGAAAAACTGTTTTTT.

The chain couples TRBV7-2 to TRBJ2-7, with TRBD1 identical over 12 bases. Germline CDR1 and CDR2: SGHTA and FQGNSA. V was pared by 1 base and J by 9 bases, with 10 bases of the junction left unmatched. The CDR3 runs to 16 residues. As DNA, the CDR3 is TGTGCCAGCAGCTTAGGCTTGCAGGGACAGGGGGCCGCGCAGTACTTC. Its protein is CASSLGLQGQGAAQYF.

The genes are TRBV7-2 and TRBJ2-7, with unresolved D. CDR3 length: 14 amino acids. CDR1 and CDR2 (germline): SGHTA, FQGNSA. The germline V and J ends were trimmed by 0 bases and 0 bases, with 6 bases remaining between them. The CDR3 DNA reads TGTGCCAGCAGCTTAGCGGATAACTCCTACGAGCAGTACTTC. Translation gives CASSLADNSYEQYF. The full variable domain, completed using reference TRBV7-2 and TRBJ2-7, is GAGVSQSPSNKVTEKGKDVELRCDPISGHTALYWYRQSLGQGLEFLIYFQGNSAPDKSGLPSDRFSAERTGGSVSTLTIQRTQQEDSAVYLCASSLADNSYEQYFGPGTRLTVT.

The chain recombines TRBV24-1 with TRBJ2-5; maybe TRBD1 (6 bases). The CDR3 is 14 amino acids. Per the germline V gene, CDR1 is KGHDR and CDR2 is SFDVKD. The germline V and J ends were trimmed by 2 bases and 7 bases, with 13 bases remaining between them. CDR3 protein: CATSDSQGVGTQYF. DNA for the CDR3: TGTGCCACCAGTGATTCACAGGGCGTTGGGACCCAGTACTTC.

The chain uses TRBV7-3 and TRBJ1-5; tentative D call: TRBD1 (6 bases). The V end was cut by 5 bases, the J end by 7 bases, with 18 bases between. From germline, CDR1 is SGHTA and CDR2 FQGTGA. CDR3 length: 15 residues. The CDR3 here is CASSPPGGQEQPQHF. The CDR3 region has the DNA TGTGCCAGCAGCCCCCCCGGGGGGCAAGAGCAGCCCCAGCATTTT.

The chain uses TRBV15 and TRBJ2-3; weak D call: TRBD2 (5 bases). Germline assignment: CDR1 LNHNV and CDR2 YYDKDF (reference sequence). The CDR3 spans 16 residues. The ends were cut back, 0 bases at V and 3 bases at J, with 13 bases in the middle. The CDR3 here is CATSRDLSRGTDTQYF. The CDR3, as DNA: TGTGCCACCAGCAGAGATCTGTCCCGCGGGACAGATACGCAGTATTTT.

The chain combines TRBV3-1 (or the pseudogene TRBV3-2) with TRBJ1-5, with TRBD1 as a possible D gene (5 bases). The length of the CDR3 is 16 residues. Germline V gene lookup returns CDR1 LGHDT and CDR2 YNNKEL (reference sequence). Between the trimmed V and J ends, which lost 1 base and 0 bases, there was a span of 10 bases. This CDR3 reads CASSQGQYYSNQPQHF. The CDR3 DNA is TGTGCCAGCAGCCAAGGACAGTATTATAGCAATCAGCCCCAGCATTTT.

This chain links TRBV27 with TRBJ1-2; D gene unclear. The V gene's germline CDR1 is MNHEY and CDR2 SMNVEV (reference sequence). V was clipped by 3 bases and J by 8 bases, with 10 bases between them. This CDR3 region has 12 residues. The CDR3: CASSFWSIGYTF. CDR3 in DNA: TGTGCCAGCAGTTTTTGGTCGATAGGCTACACCTTC.

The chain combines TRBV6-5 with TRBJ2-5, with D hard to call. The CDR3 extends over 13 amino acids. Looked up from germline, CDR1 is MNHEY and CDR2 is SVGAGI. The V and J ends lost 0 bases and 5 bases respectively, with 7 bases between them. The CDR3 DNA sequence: TGTGCCAGCAGTTACTCCCCCGAGGAGACCCAGTACTTC. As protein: CASSYSPEETQYF.